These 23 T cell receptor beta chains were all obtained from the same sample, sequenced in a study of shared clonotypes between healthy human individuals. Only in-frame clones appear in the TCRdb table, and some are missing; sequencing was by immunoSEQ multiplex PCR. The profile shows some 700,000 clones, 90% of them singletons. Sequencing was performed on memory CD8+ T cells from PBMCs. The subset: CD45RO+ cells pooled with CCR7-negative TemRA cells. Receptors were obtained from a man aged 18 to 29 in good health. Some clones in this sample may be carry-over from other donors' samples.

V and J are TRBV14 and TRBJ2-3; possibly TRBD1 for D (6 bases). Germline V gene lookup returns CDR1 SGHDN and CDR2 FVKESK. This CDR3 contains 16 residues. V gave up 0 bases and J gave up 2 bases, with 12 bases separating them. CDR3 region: CASSQEGRGFTDTQYF. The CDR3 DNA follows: TGTGCCAGCAGCCAAGAAGGCAGGGGATTCACAGATACGCAGTATTTT.

CDR3 DNA sequence: TGTGCCAGCAGTTGGGTAACCCCTAATGAAAAACTGTTTTTT. Translated, it gives CASSWVTPNEKLFF. The rearrangement links TRBV28 to TRBJ1-4; D ambiguous. CDR3 length: 14 amino acids. V was shortened by 4 bases and J by 3 bases, with 9 bases between the two germline ends. The germline V gene has CDR1 MDHEN and CDR2 SYDVKM.

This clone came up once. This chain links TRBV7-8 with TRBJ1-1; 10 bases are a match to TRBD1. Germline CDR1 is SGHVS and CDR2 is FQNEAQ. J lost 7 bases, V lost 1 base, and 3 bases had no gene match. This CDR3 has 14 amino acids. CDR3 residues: CASSLVGQGYEAFF. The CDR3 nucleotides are TGTGCCAGCAGCTTAGTGGGACAGGGGTATGAAGCTTTCTTT.

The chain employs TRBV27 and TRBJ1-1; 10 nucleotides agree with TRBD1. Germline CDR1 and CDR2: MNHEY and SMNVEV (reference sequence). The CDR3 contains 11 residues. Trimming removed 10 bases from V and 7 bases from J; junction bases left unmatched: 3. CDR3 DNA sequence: TGTGCCACCCGGACAGGGGGTGAAGCTTTCTTT. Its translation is CATRTGGEAFF.

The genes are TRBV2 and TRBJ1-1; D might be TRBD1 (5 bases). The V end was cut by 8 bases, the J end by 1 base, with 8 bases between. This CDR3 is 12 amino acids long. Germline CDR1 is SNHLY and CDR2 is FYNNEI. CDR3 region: CASEGRNTEAFF. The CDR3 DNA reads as TGTGCCAGCGAGGGACGGAACACTGAAGCTTTCTTT.

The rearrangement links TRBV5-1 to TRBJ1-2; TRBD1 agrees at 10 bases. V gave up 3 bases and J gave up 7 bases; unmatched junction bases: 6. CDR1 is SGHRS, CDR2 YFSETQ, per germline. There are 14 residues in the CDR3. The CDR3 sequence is CASSWTGGAVGYTF. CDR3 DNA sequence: TGCGCCAGCAGCTGGACAGGGGGGGCCGTTGGCTACACCTTC.

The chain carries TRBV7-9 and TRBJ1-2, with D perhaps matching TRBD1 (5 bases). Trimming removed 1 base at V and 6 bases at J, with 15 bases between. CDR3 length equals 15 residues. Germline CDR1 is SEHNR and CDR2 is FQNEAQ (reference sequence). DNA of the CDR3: TGTGCCAGCAGCTTAGGTGGGGGAAGTGGAGATGGCTACACCTTC. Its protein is CASSLGGGSGDGYTF. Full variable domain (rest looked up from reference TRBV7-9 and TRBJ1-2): DTGVSQNPRHKITKRGQNVTFRCDPISEHNRLYWYRQTLGQGPEFLTYFQNEAQLEKSRLLSDRFSAERPKGSFSTLEIQRTEQGDSAMYLCASSLGGGSGDGYTFGSGTRLTVV.

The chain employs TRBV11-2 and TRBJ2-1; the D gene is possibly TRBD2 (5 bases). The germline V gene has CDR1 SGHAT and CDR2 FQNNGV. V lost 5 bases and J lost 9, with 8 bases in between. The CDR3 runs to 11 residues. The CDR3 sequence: CASSAEAEQFF. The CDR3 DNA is TGTGCCAGCAGCGCGGAGGCTGAGCAGTTCTTC.

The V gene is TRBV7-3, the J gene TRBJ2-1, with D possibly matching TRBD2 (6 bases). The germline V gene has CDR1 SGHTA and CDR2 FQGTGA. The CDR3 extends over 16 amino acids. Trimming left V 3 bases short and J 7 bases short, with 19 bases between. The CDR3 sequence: CASSLTSRLSGNEQFF. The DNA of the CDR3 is TGTGCCAGCAGCTTGACTAGTAGACTGAGTGGGAATGAGCAGTTCTTC.

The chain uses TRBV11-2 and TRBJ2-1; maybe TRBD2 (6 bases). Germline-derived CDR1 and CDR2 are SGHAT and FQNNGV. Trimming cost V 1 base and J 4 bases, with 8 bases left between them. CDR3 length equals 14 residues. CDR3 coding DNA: TGTGCCAGCAGCTTAGGGACTACATACAATGAGCAGTTCTTC. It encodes CASSLGTTYNEQFF.

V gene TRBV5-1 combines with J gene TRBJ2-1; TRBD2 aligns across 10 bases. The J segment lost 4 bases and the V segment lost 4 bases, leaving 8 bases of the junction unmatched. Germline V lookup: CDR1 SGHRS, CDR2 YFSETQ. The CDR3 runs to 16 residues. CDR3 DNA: TGCGCCAGCAGCGTACAGCTAGCGGGAGCTTACAATGAGCAGTTCTTC. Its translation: CASSVQLAGAYNEQFF.

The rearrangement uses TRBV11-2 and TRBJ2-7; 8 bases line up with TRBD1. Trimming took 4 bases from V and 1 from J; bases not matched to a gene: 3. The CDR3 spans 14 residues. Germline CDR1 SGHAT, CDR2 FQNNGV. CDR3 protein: CASSSGQESYEQYF. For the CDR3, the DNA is TGTGCCAGCAGCTCGGGACAGGAATCCTACGAGCAGTACTTC.

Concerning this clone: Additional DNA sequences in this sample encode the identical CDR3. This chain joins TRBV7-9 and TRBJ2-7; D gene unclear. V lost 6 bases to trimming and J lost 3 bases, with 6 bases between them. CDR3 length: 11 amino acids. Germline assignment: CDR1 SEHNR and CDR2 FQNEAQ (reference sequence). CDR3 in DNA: TGTGCCAGCAGTTCGGACTACGAGCAGTACTTC. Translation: CASSSDYEQYF. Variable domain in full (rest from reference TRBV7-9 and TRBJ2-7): DTGVSQNPRHKITKRGQNVTFRCDPISEHNRLYWYRQTLGQGPEFLTYFQNEAQLEKSRLLSDRFSAERPKGSFSTLEIQRTEQGDSAMYLCASSSDYEQYFGPGTRLTVT.

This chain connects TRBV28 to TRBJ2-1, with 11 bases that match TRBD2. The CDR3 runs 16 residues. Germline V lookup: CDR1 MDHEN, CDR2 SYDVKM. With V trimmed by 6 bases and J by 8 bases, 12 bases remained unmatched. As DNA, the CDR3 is TGTGCCAGCAGATCGATAGCGGGAGGGCCTTTCGATGAGCAGTTCTTC. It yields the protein CASRSIAGGPFDEQFF.

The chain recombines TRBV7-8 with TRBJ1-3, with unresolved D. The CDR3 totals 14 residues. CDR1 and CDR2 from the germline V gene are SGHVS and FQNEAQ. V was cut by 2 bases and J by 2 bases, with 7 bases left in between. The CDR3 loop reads CASSLNSAGNTIYF. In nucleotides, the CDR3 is TGTGCCAGCAGCTTAAACAGTGCTGGAAACACCATATATTTT.

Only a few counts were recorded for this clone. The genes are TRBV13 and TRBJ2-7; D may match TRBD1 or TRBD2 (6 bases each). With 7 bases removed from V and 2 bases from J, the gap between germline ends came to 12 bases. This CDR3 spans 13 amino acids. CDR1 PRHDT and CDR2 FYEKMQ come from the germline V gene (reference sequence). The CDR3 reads CASTLGGTYEQYF. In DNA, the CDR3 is TGTGCCAGCACCCTAGGGGGGACCTACGAGCAGTACTTC.

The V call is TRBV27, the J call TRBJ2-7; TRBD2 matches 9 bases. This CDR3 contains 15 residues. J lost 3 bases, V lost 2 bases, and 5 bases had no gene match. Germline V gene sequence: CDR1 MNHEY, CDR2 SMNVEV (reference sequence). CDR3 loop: CASSLRLAGHYEQYF. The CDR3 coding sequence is TGTGCCAGCAGTTTACGGCTAGCGGGGCACTACGAGCAGTACTTC.

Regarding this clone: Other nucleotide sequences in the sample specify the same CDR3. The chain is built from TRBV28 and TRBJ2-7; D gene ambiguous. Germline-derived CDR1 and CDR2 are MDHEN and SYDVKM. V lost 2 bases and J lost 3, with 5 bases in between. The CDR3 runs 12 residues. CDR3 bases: TGTGCCAGCAGTTTAAGGAGCTACGAGCAGTACTTC. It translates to CASSLRSYEQYF.

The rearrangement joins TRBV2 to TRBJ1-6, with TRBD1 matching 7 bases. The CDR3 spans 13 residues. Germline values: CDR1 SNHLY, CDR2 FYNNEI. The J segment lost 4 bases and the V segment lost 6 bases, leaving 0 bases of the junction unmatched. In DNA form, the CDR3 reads TGTGCCAGCAGGGGACAGTATAATTCACCCCTCCACTTT. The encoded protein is CASRGQYNSPLHF.

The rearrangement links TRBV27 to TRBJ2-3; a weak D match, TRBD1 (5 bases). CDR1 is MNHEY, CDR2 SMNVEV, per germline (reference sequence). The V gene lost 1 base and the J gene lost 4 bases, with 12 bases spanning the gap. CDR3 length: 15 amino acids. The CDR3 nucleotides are TGTGCCAGCAGTTTATTACTTAGGGGCCCAGATACGCAGTATTTT. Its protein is CASSLLLRGPDTQYF.

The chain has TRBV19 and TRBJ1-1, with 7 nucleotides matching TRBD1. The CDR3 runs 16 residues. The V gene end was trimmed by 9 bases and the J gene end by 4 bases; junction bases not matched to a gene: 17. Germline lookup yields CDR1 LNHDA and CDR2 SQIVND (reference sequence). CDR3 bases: TGTGCCAGCACCGACAGGGCCGGCCCCCTCACCACTGAAGCTTTCTTT. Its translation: CASTDRAGPLTTEAFF.

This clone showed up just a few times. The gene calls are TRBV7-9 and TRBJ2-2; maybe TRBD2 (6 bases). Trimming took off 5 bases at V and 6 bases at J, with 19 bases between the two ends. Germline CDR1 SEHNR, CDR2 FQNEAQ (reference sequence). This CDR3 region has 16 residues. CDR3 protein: CASSLVEEGRSGELFF. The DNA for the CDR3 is TGTGCCAGCAGCCTCGTAGAGGAGGGCCGATCCGGGGAGCTGTTTTTT. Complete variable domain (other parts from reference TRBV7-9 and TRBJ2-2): DTGVSQNPRHKITKRGQNVTFRCDPISEHNRLYWYRQTLGQGPEFLTYFQNEAQLEKSRLLSDRFSAERPKGSFSTLEIQRTEQGDSAMYLCASSLVEEGRSGELFFGEGSRLTVL.

The CDR3: CASSFRGRGGANVLTF. CDR3 in DNA: TGTGCCAGCAGTTTCAGGGGGCGCGGTGGGGCCAACGTCCTGACTTTC. The chain recombines TRBV28 with TRBJ2-6; 8 bases line up with TRBD1. V lost 3 bases to trimming and J lost 3 bases; unmatched junction nucleotides: 4. The CDR3 runs 16 residues. Germline CDR1 and CDR2: MDHEN and SYDVKM.